One and the same sample provided the 10 T cell receptor beta chains below, sequenced in a study of monozygotic twins with inflammatory bowel disease. TCRdb reprocessed the 5' RACE reads and reports one entry per CDR3 protein, with no DNA. In total, the table holds fewer than 200,000 distinct CDR3 sequences. The sample comprised blood. These receptors all come from a human donor with ulcerative colitis or Crohn's disease, or a healthy co-twin of an affected twin (not recorded which).

The gene calls are TRBV7-8 and TRBJ2-3; TCRdb's D gene call, TRBD1, goes unchecked for lack of DNA. CDR3 length equals 16 residues. Germline V lookup: CDR1 SGHVS, CDR2 FQNEAQ. The CDR3 is CASSVWDRRATDTQYF.

This chain links TRBV29-1 with TRBJ2-2. There are 14 residues in the CDR3. Germline V CDR1 and CDR2: SQVTM, ANQGSEA. CDR3 loop: CSVARSGSTGELFF.

This chain uses TRBV7-2 with TRBJ2-7; TCRdb's D call, TRBD2, is unchecked because there is no DNA. Germline V gene sequence: CDR1 SGHTA, CDR2 FQGNSA. The CDR3 spans 14 residues. Here the CDR3 reads CASSLVGLEYEQYF.

The CDR3 sequence is CASSLEREVGDEQFF. The J gene is TRBJ2-1, the V gene TRBV7-3; no DNA is available, so the TRBD2 call from TCRdb remains unchecked. Germline-derived CDR1 and CDR2 are SGHTA and FQGTGA. The CDR3 is 15 residues long.

The chain uses TRBV5-1 and TRBJ2-7; TCRdb names TRBD2, which stays unverified in the absence of DNA. The CDR3 runs 16 residues. The germline V gene has CDR1 SGHRS and CDR2 YFSETQ. The CDR3 sequence is CASSLDSSGGGYEQYF.

This sequence joins TRBV5-4 and TRBJ2-2; TCRdb gives TRBD1 as the D gene, but with no DNA this cannot be confirmed. Looked up from germline, CDR1 is SGHNT and CDR2 is YYREEE (reference sequence). This CDR3 comprises 16 residues. CDR3 amino acids: CASSLGPQGAEGELFF.

The chain has TRBV20-1 and TRBJ1-1. The length of the CDR3 is 12 residues. Germline V gene sequence: CDR1 DFQATT, CDR2 SNEGSKA (reference sequence). CDR3: CSASMGSSEAFF.

V and J are TRBV20-1 and TRBJ2-3; lacking DNA, the TRBD1 call made by TCRdb goes unchecked. This CDR3 spans 15 amino acids. Germline CDR1 is DFQATT and CDR2 is SNEGSKA (reference sequence). The CDR3 sequence is CSAPDPGQSTDTQYF.

The gene calls are TRBV20-1 and TRBJ2-3; checking the TCRdb D call of TRBD2 is not possible without DNA. Germline V lookup: CDR1 DFQATT, CDR2 SNEGSKA (reference sequence). The CDR3 contains 14 residues. The CDR3 here is CSAPLAGRTDTQYF.

This chain uses TRBV7-8 with TRBJ2-2. Germline CDR1 SGHVS, CDR2 FQNEAQ. The CDR3 sequence is 16 residues long. The CDR3 protein is CASSLDRLKNTGELFF. Full variable domain (missing parts from reference TRBV7-8 and TRBJ2-2): GAGVSQSPRYKVAKRGQDVALRCDPISGHVSLFWYQQALGQGPEFLTYFQNEAQLDKSGLPSDRFFAERPEGSVSTLKIQRTQQEDSAVYLCASSLDRLKNTGELFFGEGSRLTVL.